What follows are 18 T cell receptor beta chains derived from one specimen sequenced in a study of blood T cell repertoires in COVID-19. TCRdb keeps only in-frame clones here, not all; method: immunoSEQ multiplex PCR. The table has 150,000 to 200,000 clones, roughly 85% seen once. The material sequenced was peripheral blood. Receptors originate from a human donor with acute or convalescent COVID-19. The donor label of this sample is uncertain.

The rearrangement links TRBV18 to TRBJ2-5, with D possibly being TRBD1 (6 bases). The germline gives CDR1 KGHSH, CDR2 LQKENI. With 6 bases removed from V and 2 bases from J, the gap between germline ends came to 25 bases. CDR3 length: 18 amino acids. The CDR3 nucleotides read TGTGCCAGCTCCCTCACAAACACCGGGACAATAGGACAAGAGACCCAGTACTTC. It is translated as CASSLTNTGTIGQETQYF.

The gene calls are TRBV12-3 or TRBV12-4 and TRBJ2-7; D is undetermined. This CDR3 comprises 11 residues. V gave up 6 bases and J gave up 0 bases, with 3 bases separating them. The CDR3 nucleotides are TGTGCCAGCAGCAACTCCTACGAGCAGTACTTC. Translating gives CASSNSYEQYF.

The V gene is TRBV30, the J gene TRBJ1-1; weak D call: TRBD1 (6 bases). CDR1 is GTSNPN, CDR2 SVGIG, per germline (reference sequence). Trimming took off 2 bases at V and 4 bases at J, with 8 bases between the two ends. This CDR3 comprises 12 residues. The DNA for the CDR3 is TGTGCCTGGAGTCGGACAGCCACTGAAGCTTTCTTT. Translating gives CAWSRTATEAFF.

V is TRBV5-1 and J is TRBJ1-6, with 7 nucleotides matching TRBD1. The CDR3 runs to 15 residues. Germline loops: CDR1 SGHRS, CDR2 YFSETQ. The V and J ends lost 3 bases and 6 bases, in that order; junction bases with no gene match: 6. CDR3: CASSSKGGGNSPLHF. The CDR3 nucleotides are TGCGCCAGCAGCTCGAAAGGGGGCGGTAATTCACCCCTCCACTTT.

V gene TRBV30 combines with J gene TRBJ1-4, with D possibly matching TRBD1 (5 bases). CDR3 length equals 15 residues. Trimming took off 4 bases at V and 10 bases at J, with 22 bases between the two ends. The V gene's germline CDR1 is GTSNPN and CDR2 SVGIG (reference sequence). In nucleotides, the CDR3 is TGTGCCTGGACTACCCCGGCCCTCGGGGGGGGAAAACTGTTTTTT. It encodes CAWTTPALGGGKLFF.

The chain couples TRBV3-1 (or the pseudogene TRBV3-2) to TRBJ2-2; perhaps TRBD1 as D (6 bases). The germline V gene has CDR1 LGHDT and CDR2 YNNKEL (reference sequence). V was shortened by 3 bases and J by 6 bases, with 11 bases between the two germline ends. The CDR3 loop spans 14 amino acids. CDR3 region: CASSQWTVAGELFF. For the CDR3, the DNA is TGTGCCAGCAGCCAGTGGACAGTTGCCGGGGAGCTGTTTTTT.

This rearrangement joins TRBV7-8 to TRBJ1-1, with 8 bases matching TRBD1. Trimming at V came to 0 bases and at J to 1 base, leaving 7 bases not matched to a gene. Germline CDR1 is SGHVS and CDR2 is FQNEAQ. This CDR3 has 17 residues. As DNA, the CDR3 is TGTGCCAGCAGCTTAGCGCACGGACAGGGTGCGAACACTGAAGCTTTCTTT. This encodes CASSLAHGQGANTEAFF.

CDR3 DNA sequence: TGTGCCAGCAGTGACGACAGGGGGCGCCGTCAGCCCCAGCATTTT. It is translated as CASSDDRGRRQPQHF. This sequence joins TRBV6-1 and TRBJ1-5, with 10 bases matching TRBD1. Per the germline V gene, CDR1 is MNHNS and CDR2 is SASEGT. This CDR3 is built from 15 residues. V was clipped by 3 bases and J by 6 bases; unmatched bases: 5.

The V and J genes are TRBV5-8 and TRBJ1-5; 10 bases are a match to TRBD1. V trimming: 4 bases; J trimming: 5 bases; junction bases outside the gene matches: 3. The V gene's germline CDR1 is SGHTS and CDR2 YDEGEE. The CDR3 is 14 amino acids. CDR3 nucleotides: TGTGCCAGCAGCCGGGGGACAGGGGATCAGCCCCAGCATTTT. Translation: CASSRGTGDQPQHF.

This clone was counted once. The chain carries TRBV7-2 and TRBJ2-5, with 7 bases fitting TRBD2. Trimming removed 1 base from V and 2 bases from J; junction bases left unmatched: 10. CDR3 length: 17 residues. Germline-derived CDR1 and CDR2 are SGHTA and FQGNSA. The CDR3 DNA reads as TGTGCCAGCAGCTTAGGTTTCCGGCGGGGGAATCAAGAGACCCAGTACTTC. It translates to CASSLGFRRGNQETQYF.

The chain is built from TRBV28 and TRBJ1-2, with 7 bases aligning to TRBD1. The germline CDR1 and CDR2 sequences are MDHEN and SYDVKM. The V segment lost 7 bases and the J segment 6 bases; nucleotides outside the gene matches: 14. The CDR3 extends over 15 amino acids. As DNA, the CDR3 is TGTGCCAGCACCCCGACAGGGAGAAAGGGTAATGGCTACACCTTC. It specifies CASTPTGRKGNGYTF.

This clone has a handful of counts. The rearrangement uses TRBV19 and TRBJ1-3; D ambiguous. The CDR3 consists of 15 residues. Trimming shortened V by 5 bases and J by 0 bases, and 11 bases separated the two germline ends. The germline CDR1 and CDR2 sequences are LNHDA and SQIVND (reference sequence). The CDR3 DNA follows: TGTGCCAGTAGTCGCGGGCTGAGCTCTGGAAACACCATATATTTT. Protein sequence: CASSRGLSSGNTIYF.

The chain carries TRBV29-1 and TRBJ2-1; D possibly corresponds to TRBD2 (7 bases). CDR3 size: 17 residues. V was pared by 6 bases and J by 7 bases, with 28 bases between. Germline CDR1 reads SQVTM; CDR2 reads ANQGSEA. The CDR3 region is CSVGGRRIQGSNNEQFF. The CDR3 coding sequence is TGCAGCGTCGGGGGGCGCAGGATTCAGGGCTCGAATAATGAGCAGTTCTTC.

This rearrangement joins TRBV18 to TRBJ2-6, with 7 bases that match TRBD1. This CDR3 comprises 16 residues. The germline gives CDR1 KGHSH, CDR2 LQKENI. V shed 6 bases and J 4 bases; nucleotides not matched to a gene: 9. In DNA form, the CDR3 reads TGTGCCAGCTCGTCGACAGGGCTTGGAGGGGCCAACGTCCTGACTTTC. Translation gives CASSSTGLGGANVLTF.

The gene calls are TRBV7-8 and TRBJ1-1, with D tentatively TRBD1 (5 bases). Germline CDR1 reads SGHVS; CDR2 reads FQNEAQ. This CDR3 is 13 amino acids long. Trimming took off 8 bases at V and 1 base at J, with 11 bases between the two ends. CDR3 in amino acids: CASCSDRNTEAFF. The DNA of the CDR3 is TGTGCCAGCTGTTCCGACAGGAACACTGAAGCTTTCTTT. The full variable domain, its missing parts supplied by reference TRBV7-8 and TRBJ1-1, is GAGVSQSPRYKVAKRGQDVALRCDPISGHVSLFWYQQALGQGPEFLTYFQNEAQLDKSGLPSDRFFAERPEGSVSTLKIQRTQQEDSAVYLCASCSDRNTEAFFGQGTRLTVV.

As DNA, the CDR3 is TGTGCCTGGAGTAAACTCGGACAGGGGGGGCCTGAAGCTTTCTTT. Protein product: CAWSKLGQGGPEAFF. The chain combines TRBV30 with TRBJ1-1, with 10 bases identical to TRBD1. The V gene's germline CDR1 is GTSNPN and CDR2 SVGIG (reference sequence). Losses at the gene ends were 2 bases for V and 6 bases for J; bases not matched to a gene: 9. The CDR3 is made up of 15 amino acids.

The rearrangement joins TRBV6-2 or TRBV6-3 to TRBJ2-5, with a tentative D call TRBD1 (6 bases). This CDR3 spans 14 amino acids. CDR1 is MNHEY and CDR2 is SVGEGT in the germline V gene. Trimming removed 4 bases at V and 8 bases at J, with 17 bases between. The CDR3 spells CASSSPRDMLTQYF. Here the CDR3 DNA reads TGTGCCAGCAGTTCCCCTCGGGACATGTTAACCCAGTACTTC.

V gene TRBV18 combines with J gene TRBJ1-4; 9 bases fit TRBD1. The CDR3 loop spans 15 amino acids. Germline CDR1 is KGHSH and CDR2 is LQKENI. Unmatched junction bases numbered 4, after V lost 0 bases and J lost 8 bases. The CDR3 region has the DNA TGTGCCAGCTCACCACCCGGGACAGGGACCGAAAAACTGTTTTTT. Amino acid sequence: CASSPPGTGTEKLFF.